This T cell receptor beta chain stems from a study of cytomegalovirus exposure and HLA in healthy donors. Notes on the study in general: Links to common viral pathogens appeared, in a later analysis, for several of the most significant clusters. As a later analysis showed, a missense DCLRE1C variant was linked to trimming of TCR beta V- and J-genes.

V was pared by 0 bases and J by 2 bases, with 9 bases between. Germline V CDR1 and CDR2: SGHNT, YYREEE (reference sequence). The CDR3 has 14 amino acids. The primer mix had 60 Vbeta and 13 Jbeta primers. The assay was immunoSEQ multiplex PCR, and TCRdb's table has in-frame clones only and misses some. The sample consists of approximately 160,000 clones, approximately 80% of them appearing once. About this clone: The target antigen is unknown.

Sequencing used PBMCs. The J gene is TRBJ2-7, the V gene TRBV5-4; no clear D gene. The TCR originated in a woman in her 30s in good health and CMV-seronegative. The CDR3 sequence is CASSLGFATYEQYF. In nucleotides, the CDR3 is TGTGCCAGCAGCTTGGGTTTCGCTACCTACGAGCAGTACTTC.